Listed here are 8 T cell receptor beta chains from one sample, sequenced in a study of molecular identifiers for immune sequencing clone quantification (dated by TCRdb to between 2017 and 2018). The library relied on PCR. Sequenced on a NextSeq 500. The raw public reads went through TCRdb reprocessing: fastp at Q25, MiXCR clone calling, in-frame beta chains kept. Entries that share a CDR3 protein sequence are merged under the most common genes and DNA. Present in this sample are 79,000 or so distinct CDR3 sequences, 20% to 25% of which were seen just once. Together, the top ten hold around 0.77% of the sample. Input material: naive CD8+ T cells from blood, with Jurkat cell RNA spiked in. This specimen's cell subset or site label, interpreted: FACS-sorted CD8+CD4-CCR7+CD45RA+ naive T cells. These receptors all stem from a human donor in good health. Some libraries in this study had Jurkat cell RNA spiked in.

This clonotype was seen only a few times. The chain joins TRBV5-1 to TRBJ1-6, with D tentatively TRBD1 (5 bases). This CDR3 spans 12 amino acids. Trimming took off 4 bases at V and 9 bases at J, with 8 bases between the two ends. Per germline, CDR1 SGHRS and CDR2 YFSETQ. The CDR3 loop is CASSGGSSPLHF. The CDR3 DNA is TGCGCCAGCAGCGGGGGGAGTTCACCCCTCCACTTT.

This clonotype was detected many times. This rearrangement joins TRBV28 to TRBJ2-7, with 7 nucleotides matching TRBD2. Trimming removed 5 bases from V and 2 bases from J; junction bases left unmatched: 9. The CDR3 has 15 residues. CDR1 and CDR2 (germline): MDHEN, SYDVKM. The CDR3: CASSTTLGGTYEQYF. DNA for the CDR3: TGTGCCAGCAGTACTACTCTGGGAGGGACCTACGAGCAGTACTTC.

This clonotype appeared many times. CDR3 residues: CASSPSWTEAFF. Here the CDR3 DNA reads TGTGCCAGCAGTCCCAGCTGGACTGAAGCTTTCTTT. The chain is built from TRBV28 and TRBJ1-1; D gene unclear. The germline V and J ends were trimmed by 5 bases and 5 bases, with 9 bases remaining between them. The CDR3 has 12 residues. CDR1 is MDHEN, CDR2 SYDVKM, per germline. Variable domain in full (rest from reference TRBV28 and TRBJ1-1): DVKVTQSSRYLVKRTGEKVFLECVQDMDHENMFWYRQDPGLGLRLIYFSYDVKMKEKGDIPEGYSVSREKKERFSLILESASTNQTSMYLCASSPSWTEAFFGQGTRLTVV.

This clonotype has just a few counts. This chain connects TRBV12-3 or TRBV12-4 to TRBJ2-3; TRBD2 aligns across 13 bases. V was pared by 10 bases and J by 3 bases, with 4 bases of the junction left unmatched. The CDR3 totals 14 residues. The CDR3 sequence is CATLTSGRTDTQYF. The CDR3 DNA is TGTGCCACCCTGACTAGCGGGAGGACAGATACGCAGTATTTT.

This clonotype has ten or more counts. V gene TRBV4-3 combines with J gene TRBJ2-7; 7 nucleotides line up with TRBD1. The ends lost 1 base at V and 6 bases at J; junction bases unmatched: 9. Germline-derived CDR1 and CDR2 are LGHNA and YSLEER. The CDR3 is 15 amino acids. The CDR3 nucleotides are TGCGCCAGCAGCCAAGGTACCTGGACAGGTACCGAGCAGTACTTC. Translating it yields CASSQGTWTGTEQYF.

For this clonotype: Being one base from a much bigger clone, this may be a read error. This chain's CDR3 is CTSGLVVLGQLNTEAFF. The CDR3 coding sequence is TGTACTAGTGGTTTGGTAGTTTTGGGACAGTTGAACACTGAAGCTTTCTTT. The chain joins TRBV12-5 to TRBJ1-1; 7 bases are shared with TRBD1. Germline V gene lookup returns CDR1 LGHNT and CDR2 FRNRAP. CDR3 length: 17 residues.

CDR3 DNA sequence: TGTGCCAGCAGTTACGGAGGGGGAGGCGGGGAGCTGTTTTTT. As protein: CASSYGGGGGELFF. The rearrangement joins TRBV6-2 or TRBV6-3 to TRBJ2-2; tentatively, D is TRBD1 or TRBD2 (6 bases each). Germline V CDR1 and CDR2: MNHEY, SVGEGT. Deletions cut 2 bases from V and 7 bases from J, with 11 bases between. CDR3 size: 14 residues.

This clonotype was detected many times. This CDR3 reads CASSQMGLEPYNEQFF. CDR3 bases: TGTGCCAGCAGCCAAATGGGACTAGAACCTTACAATGAGCAGTTCTTC. This sequence joins TRBV7-2 and TRBJ2-1, with 8 bases that match TRBD2. V lost 5 bases, J lost 4 bases, and 10 bases stayed unmatched. Germline CDR1 and CDR2: SGHTA and FQGNSA. The CDR3 is 16 amino acids.